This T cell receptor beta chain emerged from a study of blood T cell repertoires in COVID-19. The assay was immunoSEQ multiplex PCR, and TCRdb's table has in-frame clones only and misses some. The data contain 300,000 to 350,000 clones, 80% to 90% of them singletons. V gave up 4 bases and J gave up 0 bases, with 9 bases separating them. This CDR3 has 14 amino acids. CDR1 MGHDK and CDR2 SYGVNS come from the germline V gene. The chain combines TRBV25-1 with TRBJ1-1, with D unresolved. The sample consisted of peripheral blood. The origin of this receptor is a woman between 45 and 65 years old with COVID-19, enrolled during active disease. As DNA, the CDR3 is TGTGCCAGCAGTGGGTATAACATGAACACTGAAGCTTTCTTT. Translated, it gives CASSGYNMNTEAFF.